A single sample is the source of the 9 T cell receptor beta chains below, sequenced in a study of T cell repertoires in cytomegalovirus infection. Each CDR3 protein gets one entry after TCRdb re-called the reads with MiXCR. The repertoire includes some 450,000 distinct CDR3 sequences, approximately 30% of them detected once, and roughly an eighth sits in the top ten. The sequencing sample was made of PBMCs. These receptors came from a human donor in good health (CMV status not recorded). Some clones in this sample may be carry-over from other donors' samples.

CDR3: CSVDSVSGGAFQADTQYF. The CDR3 region has the DNA TGCAGCGTTGACTCCGTGAGCGGGGGGGCCTTCCAGGCAGATACGCAGTATTTT. This rearrangement joins TRBV29-1 to TRBJ2-3; 10 bases fit TRBD2. The CDR3 has 18 amino acids. Trimming removed 3 bases from V and 4 bases from J; junction bases left unmatched: 16. Germline V gives CDR1 SQVTM, CDR2 ANQGSEA.

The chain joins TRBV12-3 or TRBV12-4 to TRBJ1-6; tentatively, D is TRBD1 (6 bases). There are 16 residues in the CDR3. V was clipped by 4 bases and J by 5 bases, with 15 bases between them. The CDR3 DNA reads TGTGCCAGCAGTTCCTACCGGGACACCAATAATTCACCCCTCCACTTT. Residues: CASSSYRDTNNSPLHF.

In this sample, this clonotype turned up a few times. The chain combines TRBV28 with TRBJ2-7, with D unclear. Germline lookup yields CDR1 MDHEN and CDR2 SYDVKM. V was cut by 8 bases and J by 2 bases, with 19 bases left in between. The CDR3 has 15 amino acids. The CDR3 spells CASCERNRDTYEQYF. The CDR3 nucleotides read TGTGCCAGCTGTGAGAGGAACAGAGACACCTACGAGCAGTACTTC. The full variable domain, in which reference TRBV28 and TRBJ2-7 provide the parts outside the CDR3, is DVKVTQSSRYLVKRTGEKVFLECVQDMDHENMFWYRQDPGLGLRLIYFSYDVKMKEKGDIPEGYSVSREKKERFSLILESASTNQTSMYLCASCERNRDTYEQYFGPGTRLTVT.

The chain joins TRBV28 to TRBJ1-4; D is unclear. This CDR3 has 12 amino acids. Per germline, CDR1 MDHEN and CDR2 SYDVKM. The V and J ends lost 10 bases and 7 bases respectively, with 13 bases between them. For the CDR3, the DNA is TGTGCCACACGCGGGTCGGCTGAAAAACTGTTTTTT. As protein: CATRGSAEKLFF.

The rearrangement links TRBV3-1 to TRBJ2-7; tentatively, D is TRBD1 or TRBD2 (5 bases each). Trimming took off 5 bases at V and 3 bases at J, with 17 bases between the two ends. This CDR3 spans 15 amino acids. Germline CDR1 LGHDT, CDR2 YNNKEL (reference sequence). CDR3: CASSASRGRLYEQYF. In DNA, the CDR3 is TGTGCCAGCAGCGCTAGTCGGGGCAGGCTCTACGAGCAGTACTTC.

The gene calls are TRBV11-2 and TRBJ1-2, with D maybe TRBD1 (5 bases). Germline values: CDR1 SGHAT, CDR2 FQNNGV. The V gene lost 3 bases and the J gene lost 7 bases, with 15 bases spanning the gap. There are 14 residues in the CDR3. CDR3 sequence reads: CASSFRDGSIGYTF. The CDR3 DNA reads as TGTGCCAGCAGCTTTCGGGACGGCTCTATTGGCTACACCTTC. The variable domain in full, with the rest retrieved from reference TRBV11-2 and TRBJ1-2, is EAGVAQSPRYKIIEKRQSVAFWCNPISGHATLYWYQQILGQGPKLLIQFQNNGVVDDSQLPKDRFSAERLKGVDSTLKIQPAKLEDSAVYLCASSFRDGSIGYTFGSGTRLTVV.

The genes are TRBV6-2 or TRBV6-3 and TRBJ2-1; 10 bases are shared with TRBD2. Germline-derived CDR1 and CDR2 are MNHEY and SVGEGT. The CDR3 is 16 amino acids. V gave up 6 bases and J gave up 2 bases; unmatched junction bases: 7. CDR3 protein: CASSILAGGPYNEQFF. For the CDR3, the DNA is TGTGCCAGCAGCATATTAGCGGGGGGCCCCTACAATGAGCAGTTCTTC.

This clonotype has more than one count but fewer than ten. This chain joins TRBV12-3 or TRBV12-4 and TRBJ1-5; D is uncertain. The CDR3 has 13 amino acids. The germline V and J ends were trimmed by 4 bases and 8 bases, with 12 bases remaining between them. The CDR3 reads CASSSTEFKPQHF. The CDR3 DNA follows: TGTGCCAGCAGTTCGACGGAGTTCAAGCCCCAGCATTTT.

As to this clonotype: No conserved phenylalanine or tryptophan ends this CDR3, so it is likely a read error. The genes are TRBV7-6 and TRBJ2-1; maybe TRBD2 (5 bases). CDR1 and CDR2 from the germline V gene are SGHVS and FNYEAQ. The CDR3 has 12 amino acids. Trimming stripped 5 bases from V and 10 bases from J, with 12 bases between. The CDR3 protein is CASSTRGQEQFL. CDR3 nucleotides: TGTGCCAGCAGCACCAGAGGGCAGGAGCAGTTCTTA.